This T cell receptor (delta chain) was found in a study of Vδ1+ human thymocytes. General study findings and limits: In the thymus, TRG and TRD repertoires looked highly polyclonal with Gaussian CDR3 lengths. Unexpected Vdelta2 sequences could cause misinterpretation of bulk repertoire data.

The germline V and J ends were trimmed by 0 bases and 0 bases, with 20 bases remaining between them. Germline assignment: CDR1 TSWWSYY and CDR2 QGS. The CDR3 has 19 amino acids. RNA was extracted from the cells and then reverse transcribed. Pooled V-gene forward primers with one constant-region reverse primer generated the CDR3 amplicons by multiplex PCR. TCRdb re-called the multiplex PCR reads through CATT. Of about 73,000 delta-chain clones detected, about 35% appear once; the ten largest clones hold 0.2% to 0.3%. The sorted cells were CD3+ Vdelta1+ Vdelta2- thymocytes from alphabeta-depleted thymus. As to this clone: Its cognate antigen is unknown.

The chain has TRDV1 and TRDJ1; possibly TRDD3 for D (5 bases). Source material: Vdelta1+ gamma-delta thymocytes from the thymus. Described subset: FACS-sorted CD3+ TCRalphabeta- TCRVdelta1+ TCRVdelta2- thymocytes. The TCR was taken from a boy under two years old who had congenital heart surgery. The CDR3 DNA reads as TGTGCTCTTGGGGAACTAGGGCCCTCCGGGGAGACCCACACCGATAAACTCATCTTT. The encoded protein is CALGELGPSGETHTDKLIF.